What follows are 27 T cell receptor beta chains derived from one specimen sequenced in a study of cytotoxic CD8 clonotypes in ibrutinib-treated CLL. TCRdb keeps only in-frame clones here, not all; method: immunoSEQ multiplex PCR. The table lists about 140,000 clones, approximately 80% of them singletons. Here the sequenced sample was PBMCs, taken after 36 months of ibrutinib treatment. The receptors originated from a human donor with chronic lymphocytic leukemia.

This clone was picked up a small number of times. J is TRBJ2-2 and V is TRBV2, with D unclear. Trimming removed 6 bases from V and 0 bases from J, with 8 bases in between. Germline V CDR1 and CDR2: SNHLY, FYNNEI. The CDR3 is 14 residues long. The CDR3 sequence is CASRQSTNTGELFF. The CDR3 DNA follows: TGTGCCAGCAGACAGTCGACGAACACCGGGGAGCTGTTTTTT.

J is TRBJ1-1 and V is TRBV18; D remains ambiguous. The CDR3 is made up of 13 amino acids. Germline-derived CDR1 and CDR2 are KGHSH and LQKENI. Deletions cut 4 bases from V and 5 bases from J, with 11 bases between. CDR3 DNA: TGTGCCAGCTCACTCACCCGAGGGACTGAAGCTTTCTTT. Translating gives CASSLTRGTEAFF.

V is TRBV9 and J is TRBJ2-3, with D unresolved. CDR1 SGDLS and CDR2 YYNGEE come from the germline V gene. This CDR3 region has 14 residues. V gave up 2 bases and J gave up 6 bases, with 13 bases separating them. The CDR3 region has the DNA TGTGCCAGCAGCGTGGGGAACGGATTGGATACGCAGTATTTT. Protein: CASSVGNGLDTQYF.

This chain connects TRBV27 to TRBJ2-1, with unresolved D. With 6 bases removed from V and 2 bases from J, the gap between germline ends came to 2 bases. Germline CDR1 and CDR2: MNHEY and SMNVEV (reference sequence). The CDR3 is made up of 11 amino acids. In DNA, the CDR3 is TGTGCCAGCAGCACCTACAATGAGCAGTTCTTC. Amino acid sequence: CASSTYNEQFF.

The chain's CDR3 is CASKAPGGGLYGYTF. The CDR3 bases are TGTGCCAGCAAAGCTCCGGGGGGAGGATTATATGGCTACACCTTC. The V and J genes are TRBV6-6 and TRBJ1-2, with TRBD1 as a possible D gene (5 bases). Trimming left V 7 bases short and J 5 bases short, with 20 bases between. Germline values: CDR1 MNHNY, CDR2 SVGAGI (reference sequence). This CDR3 has 15 amino acids.

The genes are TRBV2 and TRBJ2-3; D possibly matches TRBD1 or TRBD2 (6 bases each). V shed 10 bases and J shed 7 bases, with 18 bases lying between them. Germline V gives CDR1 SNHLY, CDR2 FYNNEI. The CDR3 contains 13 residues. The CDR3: CATAEGGEHTQYF. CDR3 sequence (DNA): TGTGCCACAGCTGAGGGGGGAGAGCATACGCAGTATTTT.

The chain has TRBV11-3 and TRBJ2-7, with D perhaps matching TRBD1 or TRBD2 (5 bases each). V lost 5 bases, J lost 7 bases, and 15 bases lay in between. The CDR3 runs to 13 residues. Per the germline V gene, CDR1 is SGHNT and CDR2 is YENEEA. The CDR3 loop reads CASSQRGAREQYF. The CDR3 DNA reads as TGTGCCAGCAGCCAGAGGGGTGCGAGGGAGCAGTACTTC.

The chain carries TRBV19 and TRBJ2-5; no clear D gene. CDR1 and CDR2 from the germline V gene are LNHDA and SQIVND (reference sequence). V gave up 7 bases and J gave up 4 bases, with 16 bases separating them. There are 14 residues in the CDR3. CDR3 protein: CASTNDKWGETQYF. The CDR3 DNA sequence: TGTGCCAGTACCAATGACAAGTGGGGAGAGACCCAGTACTTC.

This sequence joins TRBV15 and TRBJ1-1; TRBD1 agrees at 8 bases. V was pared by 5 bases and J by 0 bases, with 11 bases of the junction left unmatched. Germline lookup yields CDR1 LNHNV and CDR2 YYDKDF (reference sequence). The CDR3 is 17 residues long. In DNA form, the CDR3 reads TGTGCCACCAGCCCGCCCAGGGGGCTGAGGGTGAACACTGAAGCTTTCTTT. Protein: CATSPPRGLRVNTEAFF.

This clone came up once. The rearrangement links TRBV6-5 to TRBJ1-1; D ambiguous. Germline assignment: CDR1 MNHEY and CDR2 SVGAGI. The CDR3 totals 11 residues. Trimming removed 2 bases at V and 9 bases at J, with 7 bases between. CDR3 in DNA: TGTGCCAGCAGTTACGGGCTTAAAGCTTTCTTT. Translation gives CASSYGLKAFF.

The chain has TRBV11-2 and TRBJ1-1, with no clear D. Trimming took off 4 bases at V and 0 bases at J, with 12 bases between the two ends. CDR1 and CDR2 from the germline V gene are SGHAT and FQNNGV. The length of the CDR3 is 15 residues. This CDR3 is CASSSSLYMNTEAFF. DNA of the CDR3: TGTGCCAGCAGCTCTAGTCTATATATGAACACTGAAGCTTTCTTT. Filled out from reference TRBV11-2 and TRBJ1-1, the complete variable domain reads EAGVAQSPRYKIIEKRQSVAFWCNPISGHATLYWYQQILGQGPKLLIQFQNNGVVDDSQLPKDRFSAERLKGVDSTLKIQPAKLEDSAVYLCASSSSLYMNTEAFFGQGTRLTVV.

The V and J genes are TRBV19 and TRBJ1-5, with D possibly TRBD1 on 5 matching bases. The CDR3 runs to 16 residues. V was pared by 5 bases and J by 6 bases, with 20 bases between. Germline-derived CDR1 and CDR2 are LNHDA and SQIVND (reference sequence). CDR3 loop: CASSPPEGLRGQPQHF. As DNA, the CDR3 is TGTGCCAGTAGTCCGCCGGAGGGGCTACGAGGTCAGCCCCAGCATTTT.

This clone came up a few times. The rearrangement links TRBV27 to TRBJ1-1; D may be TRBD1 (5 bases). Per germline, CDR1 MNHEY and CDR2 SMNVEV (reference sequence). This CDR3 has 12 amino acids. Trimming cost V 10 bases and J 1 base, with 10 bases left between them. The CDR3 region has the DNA TGTGCCACCGTTCAGGGGAACACTGAAGCTTTCTTT. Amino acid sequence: CATVQGNTEAFF.

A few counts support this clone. CDR3 residues: CASSYGLGGRATEAFF. In DNA, the CDR3 is TGTGCCAGTAGTTATGGGCTGGGGGGTCGGGCCACTGAAGCTTTCTTT. The chain uses TRBV19 and TRBJ1-1, with D perhaps matching TRBD1 (5 bases). The CDR3 has 16 amino acids. V was clipped by 5 bases and J by 4 bases, with 20 bases between them. Germline-derived CDR1 and CDR2 are LNHDA and SQIVND (reference sequence). The whole variable domain, filled in from reference TRBV19 and TRBJ1-1, reads DGGITQSPKYLFRKEGQNVTLSCEQNLNHDAMYWYRQDPGQGLRLIYYSQIVNDFQKGDIAEGYSVSREKKESFPLTVTSAQKNPTAFYLCASSYGLGGRATEAFFGQGTRLTVV.

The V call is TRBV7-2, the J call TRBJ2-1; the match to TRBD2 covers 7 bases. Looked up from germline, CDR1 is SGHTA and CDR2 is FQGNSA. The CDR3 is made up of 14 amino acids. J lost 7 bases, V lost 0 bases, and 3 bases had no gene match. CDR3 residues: CASSLAGGSNEQFF. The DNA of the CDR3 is TGTGCCAGCAGCTTAGCGGGAGGGTCAAATGAGCAGTTCTTC.

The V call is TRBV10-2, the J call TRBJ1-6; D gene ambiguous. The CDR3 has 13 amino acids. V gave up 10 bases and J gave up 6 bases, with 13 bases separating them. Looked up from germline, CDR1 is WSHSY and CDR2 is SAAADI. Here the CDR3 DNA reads TGCGCCAACAAGGAGGACGGTAATTCACCCCTCCACTTT. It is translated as CANKEDGNSPLHF.

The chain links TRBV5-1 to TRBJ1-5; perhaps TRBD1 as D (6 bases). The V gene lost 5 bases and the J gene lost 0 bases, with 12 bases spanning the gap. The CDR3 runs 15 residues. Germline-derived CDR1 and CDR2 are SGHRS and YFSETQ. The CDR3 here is CASRKGEHSNQPQHF. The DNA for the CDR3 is TGCGCCAGCAGGAAGGGGGAACATAGCAATCAGCCCCAGCATTTT.

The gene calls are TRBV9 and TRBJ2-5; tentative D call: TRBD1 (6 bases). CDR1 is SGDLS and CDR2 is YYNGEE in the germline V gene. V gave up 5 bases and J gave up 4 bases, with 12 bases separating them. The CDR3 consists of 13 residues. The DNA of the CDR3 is TGTGCCAGCAGTTCACAGGGATTAGAGACCCAGTACTTC. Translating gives CASSSQGLETQYF.

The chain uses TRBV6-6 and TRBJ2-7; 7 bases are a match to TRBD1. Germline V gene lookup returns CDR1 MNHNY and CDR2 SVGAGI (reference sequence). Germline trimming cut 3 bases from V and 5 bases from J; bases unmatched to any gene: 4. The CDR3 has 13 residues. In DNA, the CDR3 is TGTGCCAGCAGTTATGCCGGGACAGACGAGCAGTACTTC. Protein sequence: CASSYAGTDEQYF.

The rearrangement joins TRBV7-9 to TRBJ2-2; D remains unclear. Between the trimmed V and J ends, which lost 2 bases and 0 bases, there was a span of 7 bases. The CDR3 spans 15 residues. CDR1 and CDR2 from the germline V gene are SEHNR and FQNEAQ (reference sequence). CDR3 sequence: CASSLRATNTGELFF. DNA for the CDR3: TGTGCCAGCAGCTTAAGGGCTACGAACACCGGGGAGCTGTTTTTT.

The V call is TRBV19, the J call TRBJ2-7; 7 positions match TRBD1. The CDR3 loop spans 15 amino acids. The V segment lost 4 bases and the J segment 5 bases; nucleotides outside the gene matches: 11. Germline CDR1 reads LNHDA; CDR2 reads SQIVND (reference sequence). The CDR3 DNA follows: TGTGCCAGTAGTACTTCCCGGACAGGAGCCAACGAGCAGTACTTC. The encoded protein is CASSTSRTGANEQYF. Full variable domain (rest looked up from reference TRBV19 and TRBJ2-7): DGGITQSPKYLFRKEGQNVTLSCEQNLNHDAMYWYRQDPGQGLRLIYYSQIVNDFQKGDIAEGYSVSREKKESFPLTVTSAQKNPTAFYLCASSTSRTGANEQYFGPGTRLTVT.

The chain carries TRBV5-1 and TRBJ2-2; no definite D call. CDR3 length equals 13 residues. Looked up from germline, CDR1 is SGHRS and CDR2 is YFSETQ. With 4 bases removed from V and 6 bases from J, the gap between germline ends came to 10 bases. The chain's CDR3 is CASSDPGPGELFF. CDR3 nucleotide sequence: TGCGCCAGCAGCGATCCTGGGCCCGGGGAGCTGTTTTTT.

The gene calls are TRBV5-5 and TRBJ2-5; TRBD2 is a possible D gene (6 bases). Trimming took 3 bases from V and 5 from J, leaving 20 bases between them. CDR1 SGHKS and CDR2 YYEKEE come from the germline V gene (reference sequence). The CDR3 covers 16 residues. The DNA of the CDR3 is TGTGCCAGCAGCTCCCGAGGCGGCGCCGGAGGGGAGACCCAGTACTTC. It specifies CASSSRGGAGGETQYF.

This chain's CDR3 is CASRETSGAGDGEQYF. The CDR3 nucleotides are TGTGCCAGCAGGGAAACTAGCGGGGCCGGTGACGGCGAGCAGTACTTC. The chain is built from TRBV9 and TRBJ2-7; 10 positions match TRBD2. The CDR3 spans 16 residues. The germline gives CDR1 SGDLS, CDR2 YYNGEE. Trimming removed 5 bases from V and 6 bases from J; junction bases left unmatched: 14. The full variable domain, with the rest looked up from reference TRBV9 and TRBJ2-7, is DSGVTQTPKHLITATGQRVTLRCSPRSGDLSVYWYQQSLDQGLQFLIQYYNGEERAKGNILERFSAQQFPDLHSELNLSSLELGDSALYFCASRETSGAGDGEQYFGPGTRLTVT.

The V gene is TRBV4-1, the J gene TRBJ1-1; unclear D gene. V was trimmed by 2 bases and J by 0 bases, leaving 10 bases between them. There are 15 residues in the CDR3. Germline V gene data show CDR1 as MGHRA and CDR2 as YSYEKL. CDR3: CASSQFPLLNTEAFF. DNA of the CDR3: TGCGCCAGCAGCCAATTCCCACTTTTGAACACTGAAGCTTTCTTT.

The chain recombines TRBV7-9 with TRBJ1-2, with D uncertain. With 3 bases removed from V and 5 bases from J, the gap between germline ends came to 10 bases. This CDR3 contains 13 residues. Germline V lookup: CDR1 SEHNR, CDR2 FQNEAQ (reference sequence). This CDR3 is CASSFQHLYGYTF. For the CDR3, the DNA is TGTGCCAGCAGCTTTCAACATCTTTATGGCTACACCTTC.

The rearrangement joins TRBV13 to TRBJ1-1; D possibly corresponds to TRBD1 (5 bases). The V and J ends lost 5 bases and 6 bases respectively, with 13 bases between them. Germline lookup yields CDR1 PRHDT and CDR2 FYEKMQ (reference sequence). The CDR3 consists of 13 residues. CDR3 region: CASSDPPRAEAFF. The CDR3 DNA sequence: TGTGCCAGCAGCGACCCCCCCAGGGCTGAAGCTTTCTTT.